One TCR beta chain is described in this entry. This clonotype was seen only a few times. Its antigen is not yet known. Nothing much larger sits one base from this clone, and base qualities are not available. Only healthy Caucasian donors were included. The twin cohort comprised three pairs of female monozygotic twins, all aged about 18 to 30 years. Using Miltenyi CD45RO+ enrichment and human naive T-cell isolation kits, memory (CD45RO+) and naive T cells were isolated from PBMC. This specimen comes from a study of identical twins (dated by TCRdb to 2016 to 2018). In terms of the full investigation: TCR alpha and beta repertoires from monozygotic twins, unrelated adults of various ages and cord blood were deep-sequenced to test whether fetal clonotypes persist. To rule out contamination, the twin experiments were replicated at different times with different library preparation protocols.

Library preparation used 5' RACE. The run used an Illumina HiSeq 2000. A universal primer binding site was added through template switching, and the final cDNA carried a unique molecular identifier so that TCR cDNA molecules could be counted accurately. Specific primers in the conserved constant-segment region were used to synthesize first-strand cDNA for TCR alpha and beta chains. To control for contamination, each cDNA library was double barcoded with a SMART-Mk sample barcode plus Illumina barcodes. TruSeq adapter sequences along with Illumina sample barcodes were introduced in two successive PCR steps. Sequencing of the TCR alpha and beta cDNA libraries was done on the Illumina HiSeq platform using custom primers. The source study handled its data this way. Raw reads were processed with MiGEC to extract unique molecular identifiers, and MiXCR was used to determine CDR3 positions. Recombination models were inferred per individual with the repgenHMM and IGoR tools using an EM algorithm. The analysis of shared clonotypes was done with the tcR package in R, with sharing normalized by the product of cloneset sizes. To study raw recombination without the effects of thymic and clonal selection, out-of-frame nonproductive sequences were analyzed. The raw public reads went through TCRdb reprocessing: fastp at Q25, MiXCR clone calling, in-frame beta chains kept. A single entry per CDR3 protein holds the most common genes and DNA from its merged rows. What appears here as the V and J calls and clone size reflects TCRdb's work, not the paper's. This sample holds approximately 220,000 distinct CDR3 sequences; 7.5% were observed only once. Approximately 2% of the sample is held by the ten biggest clonotypes.

The germline V gene specifies SGHTA as CDR1 and FQGNSA as CDR2. The V end loses 6 bases and the J end loses 7 bases, and a stretch of 7 bases separates them. The CDR3 covers 12 residues, taking in both the cysteine and the phenylalanine. Left in the record is the CDR3 DNA by itself, 36 bases read in frame from the first base. Results and caveats for the whole study, not just this receptor: Invariant T cells such as MAIT and iNKT could partly confound zero-insertion analyses, although diverse VJ usage argued against such confounding for most clonotypes. The excess sharing between twins in beta out-of-frame sequences was weaker because fewer shared sequences reduced the signal-to-noise ratio. Compared with coincidental sharing between unrelated individuals, out-of-frame TCR alpha sequences shared between twins showed an excess of sequences with low generation probability. In monozygotic twins, out-of-frame TCR alpha sharing was systematically underestimated by recombination models, although the models agreed with sharing between unrelated individuals. Abundant cord blood beta clonotypes had fewer insertions, young adult naive repertoires showed a similar but weaker trend, and memory repertoires showed no such trend. Because the same donors could not be followed over many years, the conclusions depended on cross-sectional statistical analysis.

These data also formed part of another study, on yellow fever vaccine responses in identical twins. The second study's paper adds: The authors reported that the T cell response to vaccination in identical twins appeared partly convergent and partly personalized. The study precisely tracked vaccine-responding T cell clones in identical twins.

The sequencing sample was made of memory (CD45RO+) T cells sorted from blood. In light of the paper, this sample's cell subset or site label describes: CD45RO+ enriched T cells. Recombination linked TRBV7-2 to TRBJ1-6; there is no confident call for the D gene. The source of this sequence is a woman between 18 and 29 years old in good health. The DNA reads as follows: TGTGCCAGCAGAGAGATCAATTCACCCCTCCACTTT. This is translated as CASREINSPLHF.